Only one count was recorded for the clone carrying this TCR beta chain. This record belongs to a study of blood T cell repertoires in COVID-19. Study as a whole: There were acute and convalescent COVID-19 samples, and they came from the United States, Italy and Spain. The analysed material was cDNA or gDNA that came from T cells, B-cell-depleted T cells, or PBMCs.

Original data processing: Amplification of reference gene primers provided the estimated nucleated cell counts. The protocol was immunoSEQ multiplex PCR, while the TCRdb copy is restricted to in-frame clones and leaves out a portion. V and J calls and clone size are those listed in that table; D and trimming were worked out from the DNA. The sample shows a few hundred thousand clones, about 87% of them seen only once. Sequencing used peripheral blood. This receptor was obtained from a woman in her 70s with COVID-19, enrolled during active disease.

The CDR3 DNA sequence: TGTGCCAGCAGCCTGGGACTAGGGGAGACCCAGTACTTC. Protein product: CASSLGLGETQYF. The chain is built from TRBV11-3 and TRBJ2-5; 8 nucleotides align to TRBD2. Trimming cost V 5 bases and J 5 bases; bases outside gene matches: 4. This CDR3 has 13 amino acids. Germline CDR1 and CDR2: SGHNT and YENEEA. Full variable domain (outside the CDR3, taken from reference TRBV11-3 and TRBJ2-5): EAGVVQSPRYKIIEKKQPVAFWCNPISGHNTLYWYLQNLGQGPELLIRYENEEAVDDSQLPKDRFSAERLKGVDSTLKIQPAELGDSAVYLCASSLGLGETQYFGPGTRLLVL.